Listed below are T cell receptor beta chains from one sample, sequenced in a study of regulatory and conventional T cells in RAG deficiency. Repertoires were generated with immunoSEQ multiplex PCR, while TCRdb's copy carries only in-frame clones and drops some. The sample shows more than 40,000 clones, around 89% of them seen only once. Separately, the same data were catalogued under a study of regulatory T cells.

The source material was CD4+ effector T cells sorted from blood. The source is a human donor in good health. The CDR3 runs from the conserved cysteine through the conserved F or W. D genes are given only for firm matches. Expanded clones are given a class, and other clones once, few, many or no size at all.

size: .
J: TRBJ1-4
D: .
V: TRBV4-1
DNA: TGCGCCAGCAGCCAAGGGGGGCCGGGAGAAAAACTGTTTTTT
CDR3: CASSQGGPGEKLFF

size: .
J: TRBJ2-5
D: TRBD2
V: TRBV19
DNA: TGTGCCAGTAGTATGACTAGCGGGAGAAAGGAGACCCAGTACTTC
CDR3: CASSMTSGRKETQYF

size: .
J: TRBJ1-5
D: .
V: TRBV19
DNA: TGTGCCAGTAGTATTGGAGGTAACGGTCAGCCCCAGCATTTT
CDR3: CASSIGGNGQPQHF

size: .
J: TRBJ2-5
D: TRBD1
V: TRBV4-1
DNA: TGCGCCAGCAGCCATACTGACAGGGATCAAGAGACCCAGTACTTC
CDR3: CASSHTDRDQETQYF

size: .
J: TRBJ2-5
D: .
V: TRBV9
DNA: TGTGCCAGCAGCGGTACCTCGGAGACCCAGTACTTC
CDR3: CASSGTSETQYF

size: once
J: TRBJ1-2
D: TRBD1
V: TRBV9
DNA: TGTGCCAGCAGCGCTGGGACAGATGGTGGCTACACCTTC
CDR3: CASSAGTDGGYTF

size: .
J: TRBJ1-1
D: .
V: TRBV29-1
DNA: TGCAGCGTTACAGGCTCTGTCGTCTCTGAAGCTTTCTTT
CDR3: CSVTGSVVSEAFF

size: .
J: TRBJ2-7
D: .
V: TRBV19
DNA: TGTGCCAGTAGCGGAGGGGGAATGTCTCGGGGATTAGGCGAGCAGTACTTC
CDR3: CASSGGGMSRGLGEQYF

size: .
J: TRBJ2-1
D: TRBD2
V: TRBV30
DNA: TGTGCCTGGAGCACCGGGACTAGCTATTACAATGAGCAGTTCTTC
CDR3: CAWSTGTSYYNEQFF

size: .
J: TRBJ2-2
D: .
V: TRBV2
DNA: TGTGCCAGCAGTGTTCACACCGGGGAGCTGTTTTTT
CDR3: CASSVHTGELFF

size: .
J: TRBJ2-1
D: .
V: TRBV6-5
DNA: TGTGCCAGCAGTTACGACAGAAACAACAATGAGCAGTTCTTC
CDR3: CASSYDRNNNEQFF

size: .
J: TRBJ2-1
D: .
V: TRBV9
DNA: TGTGCCAGCAGCGTCCAGGAATACAATGAGCAGTTCTTC
CDR3: CASSVQEYNEQFF

size: once
J: TRBJ2-3
D: .
V: TRBV7-9
DNA: TGTGCCAGCAGCCTATCGAGCACAGATACGCAGTATTTT
CDR3: CASSLSSTDTQYF

size: .
J: TRBJ2-3
D: TRBD2
V: TRBV19
DNA: TGTGCCAGTAAAGACGGCGGGGGGGCTTTTACGCAGTATTTT
CDR3: CASKDGGGAFTQYF

size: .
J: TRBJ2-5
D: TRBD1
V: TRBV11-3
DNA: TGTGCCAGCAGCTTGGGGGACAGGGGAAGAGGAGAGACCCAGTACTTC
CDR3: CASSLGDRGRGETQYF

size: .
J: TRBJ1-3
D: .
V: TRBV6-5
DNA: TGTGCCAGCAGTCCCCCTGAGAGGACCACCATATATTTT
CDR3: CASSPPERTTIYF

size: .
J: TRBJ2-7
D: .
V: TRBV27
DNA: TGTGCCAGCAAGGAGTGGAGCTCCTACGAGCAGTACTTC
CDR3: CASKEWSSYEQYF

size: .
J: TRBJ2-7
D: .
V: TRBV11-2
DNA: TGTGCCAGCAGCTTAGGGGGGGACGGGACCATCTTACCCTCCTACGAGCAGTACTTC
CDR3: CASSLGGDGTILPSYEQYF